This TCR beta chain was identified during a study of T cell repertoires in cytomegalovirus infection. About the study: Recently identified HLA-C-restricted CMV epitopes were used, and well-studied HLA-B-restricted CMV epitopes were used as well. Matching HLA type, along with CMV infection, was indicated by public TCR beta signatures. Study-level findings and limits: Of the TCR beta families, the public ones yielded a cumulative frequency that identified carriers of CMV plus the relevant HLA. Across the ex vivo response, the dominant clonotypes were HLA-C-restricted CMV-specific TCR beta clonotypes.

TCRdb used MiXCR to reprocess the reads, holding one entry per CDR3 protein. The table lists fewer than 1,000,000 distinct CDR3 sequences, 30% to 40% of them singletons. The trim removed 1 base at V and 1 base at J, leaving 13 bases unmatched. This CDR3 has 20 residues. CDR1 is SGHTA, CDR2 FQGNSA, per germline. This clonotype was seen many times. Its target is unknown. The V gene is TRBV7-2, the J gene TRBJ1-1, with 12 bases that match TRBD1. Specimen: cultured CD8+ T cells from PBMCs, collected from culture after CMV antigen stimulation. The clonotype originates from a human donor in good health (CMV status not recorded). Some clones in this sample may be carry-over from other donors' samples. In DNA form, the CDR3 reads TGTGCCAGCAGCTTAGAAAACCGGGACAGGGGGCCTCGAAGGAACACTGAAGCTTTCTTT. Its protein is CASSLENRDRGPRRNTEAFF. Supplemented by reference TRBV7-2 and TRBJ1-1, the full variable domain reads GAGVSQSPSNKVTEKGKDVELRCDPISGHTALYWYRQSLGQGLEFLIYFQGNSAPDKSGLPSDRFSAERTGGSVSTLTIQRTQQEDSAVYLCASSLENRDRGPRRNTEAFFGQGTRLTVV.